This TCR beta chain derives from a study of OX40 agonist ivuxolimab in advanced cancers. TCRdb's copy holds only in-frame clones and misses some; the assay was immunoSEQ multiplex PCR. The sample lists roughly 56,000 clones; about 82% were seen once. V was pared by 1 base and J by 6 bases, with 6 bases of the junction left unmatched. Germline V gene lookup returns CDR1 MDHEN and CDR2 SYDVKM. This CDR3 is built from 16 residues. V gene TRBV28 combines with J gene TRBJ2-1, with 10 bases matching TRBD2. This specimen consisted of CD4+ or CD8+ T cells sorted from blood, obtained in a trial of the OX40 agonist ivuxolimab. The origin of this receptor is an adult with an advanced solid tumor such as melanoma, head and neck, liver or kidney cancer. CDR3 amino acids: CASSLLGAGGLNEQFF. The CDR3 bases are TGTGCCAGCAGTTTATTAGGAGCGGGGGGGCTCAATGAGCAGTTCTTC.